This T cell receptor beta chain was retrieved from a study of cytomegalovirus exposure and HLA in healthy donors. Clones were read by immunoSEQ multiplex PCR, and TCRdb kept only the in-frame ones, dropping some. The sample holds more than 95,000 clones, around 85% seen once. The sequenced material came from PBMCs. The clonotype originates from a man younger than 35 in good health and CMV-seropositive.

Written as DNA, the CDR3 is TGTGCCAGCAGTTCAGGGAAGGAGACCCAGTACTTC. Its protein product is CASSSGKETQYF. This chain links TRBV6-5 with TRBJ2-5; TRBD1 might be the D (5 bases). V was clipped by 4 bases and J by 5 bases, with 8 bases between them. The CDR3 loop spans 12 amino acids. From germline, CDR1 is MNHEY and CDR2 SVGAGI.